These 20 T cell receptor beta chains came from one sample sequenced in a study of T cells in Graves' hyperthyroidism and ophthalmopathy. RNA transcripts were the template for amplifying TCR beta CDR3 regions. Researchers ran a first-round RT-PCR on the TCR CDR3 using the HTBI primer set. Via MiXCR, TCRdb re-called the multiplex PCR reads, giving one row per CDR3 protein. Among fewer than 350,000 distinct CDR3 sequences listed, 15% to 20% were seen once. The source material was blood. These receptors were taken from a woman aged 45-59 years with Graves' hyperthyroidism.

This clonotype was observed a handful of times. The chain employs TRBV2 and TRBJ2-5; D may correspond to TRBD1 or TRBD2 (5 bases each). This CDR3 region has 14 residues. Germline loops: CDR1 SNHLY, CDR2 FYNNEI. Between the trimmed V and J ends, which lost 2 bases and 3 bases, there was a span of 10 bases. CDR3 sequence (DNA): TGTGCCAGCAGTGAACCGGGACCCGAAGAGACCCAGTACTTC. Its protein product is CASSEPGPEETQYF. The full variable domain, with the rest looked up from reference TRBV2 and TRBJ2-5, is EPEVTQTPSHQVTQMGQEVILRCVPISNHLYFYWYRQILGQKVEFLVSFYNNEISEKSEIFDDQFSVERPDGSNFTLKIRSTKLEDSAMYFCASSEPGPEETQYFGPGTRLLVL.

This clonotype has only a few counts. The gene calls are TRBV19 and TRBJ1-1; TRBD1 is a possible D gene (6 bases). Trimming removed 6 bases from V and 3 bases from J, with 14 bases in between. The CDR3 is 14 amino acids. Germline V gives CDR1 LNHDA, CDR2 SQIVND (reference sequence). The CDR3: CASSSRGPYTEAFF. The CDR3 bases are TGTGCCAGTAGCAGCAGGGGTCCGTACACTGAAGCTTTCTTT.

The chain couples TRBV7-9 to TRBJ2-7; the D gene is possibly TRBD1 (6 bases). The V and J ends lost 5 bases and 0 bases respectively, with 11 bases between them. Germline V gives CDR1 SEHNR, CDR2 FQNEAQ (reference sequence). The CDR3 is 14 residues long. The CDR3 sequence: CASSGRDNSYEQYV. The CDR3 region has the DNA TGTGCCAGCAGCGGCCGGGACAACTCCTACGAGCAGTACGTC.

V and J are TRBV4-1 and TRBJ1-5, with D unclear. There are 14 residues in the CDR3. Trimming removed 7 bases at V and 9 bases at J, with 19 bases between. The germline gives CDR1 MGHRA, CDR2 YSYEKL. The CDR3 reads CASTLLADGGPQHF. The CDR3 bases are TGCGCCAGCACCCTATTAGCGGACGGAGGGCCCCAGCATTTT.

The chain recombines TRBV7-6 with TRBJ1-2; D gene ambiguous. CDR1 is SGHVS, CDR2 FNYEAQ, per germline. Trimming removed 1 base at V and 6 bases at J, with 6 bases between. This CDR3 is built from 12 residues. Written as DNA, the CDR3 is TGTGCCAGCAGCTTAGGCGTGGATGGCTACACCTTC. This codes for CASSLGVDGYTF.

This clonotype turned up a few times. The chain links TRBV11-3 to TRBJ2-7; 8 nucleotides match TRBD1. Germline V lookup: CDR1 SGHNT, CDR2 YENEEA. Trimming at V came to 5 bases and at J to 2 bases, leaving 8 bases not matched to a gene. The CDR3 length is 15 residues. CDR3 amino acids: CASSNRTGCAYEQYV. The CDR3 DNA is TGTGCCAGCAGCAATCGGACAGGGTGCGCCTACGAGCAGTACGTC.

The chain carries TRBV9 and TRBJ1-2, with a possible D match to TRBD1 (6 bases). The CDR3 has 15 residues. V shed 1 base and J shed 4 bases, with 14 bases lying between them. The germline CDR1 and CDR2 sequences are SGDLS and YYNGEE. In DNA form, the CDR3 reads TGTGCCAGCAGCGTAATTGGGCAGGGGACCTATGGCTACACCTTC. Translating it yields CASSVIGQGTYGYTF.

This clonotype turned up a few times. The J gene is TRBJ2-7, the V gene TRBV13, with TRBD2 matching over 8 bases. The CDR3 is 14 amino acids. Germline CDR1 PRHDT, CDR2 FYEKMQ (reference sequence). Losses at the gene ends were 9 bases for V and 4 bases for J; bases not matched to a gene: 11. The CDR3 sequence is CASSREGRVYEQYF. The CDR3 DNA reads as TGTGCCAGTTCTCGGGAGGGTCGGGTATACGAGCAGTACTTC.

V and J are TRBV12-5 and TRBJ2-3; D may match TRBD1 or TRBD2 (5 bases each). The CDR3 runs 13 residues. V dropped 6 bases and J dropped 0 bases, with 7 bases sitting between them. Germline values: CDR1 LGHNT, CDR2 FRNRAP. The DNA of the CDR3 is TGTGCTAGTGGGGGACGGAGCACAGATACGCAGTATTTT. It specifies CASGGRSTDTQYF.

The chain joins TRBV20-1 to TRBJ2-5; 14 nucleotides align to TRBD2. V gave up 6 bases and J gave up 5 bases; unmatched junction bases: 2. CDR1 and CDR2 from the germline V gene are DFQATT and SNEGSKA (reference sequence). The CDR3 runs to 13 residues. CDR3 amino acids: CSARTSGRETQYF. DNA for the CDR3: TGCAGTGCCAGGACTAGCGGGAGGGAGACCCAGTACTTC.

The sample holds many counts of this clonotype. The gene calls are TRBV11-3 and TRBJ2-1, with 8 bases matching TRBD1. CDR1 SGHNT and CDR2 YENEEA come from the germline V gene. V lost 5 bases and J lost 4; bases outside the gene matches: 7. This CDR3 comprises 15 residues. DNA for the CDR3: TGTGCCAGCAGCCCAGGGGGCAGGGTTTACAATGAGCAGTTCTTC. It yields the protein CASSPGGRVYNEQFF.

This clonotype was detected a few times. This rearrangement joins TRBV6-5 to TRBJ2-5, with TRBD1 matching over 7 bases. CDR1 and CDR2 from the germline V gene are MNHEY and SVGAGI. The CDR3 length is 13 residues. V shed 6 bases, J shed 7 bases, and the junction held 8 bases outside the gene matches. CDR3 bases: TGTGCCAGCAGGGCAACAGGGGACGGGACCCAGTACTTC. Translation gives CASRATGDGTQYF.

This clonotype has at least ten counts. The chain links TRBV18 to TRBJ2-7; weak D call: TRBD1 (6 bases). V lost 2 bases to trimming and J lost 6 bases, with 8 bases between them. Looked up from germline, CDR1 is KGHSH and CDR2 is LQKENI. This CDR3 comprises 12 residues. CDR3 protein: CASSPTGREQYV. The CDR3 nucleotides are TGTGCCAGCTCACCAACAGGGCGCGAGCAGTACGTC.

CDR3: CASSLLGGAGTSYTF. The CDR3 coding sequence is TGTGCCAGCAGCTTATTAGGGGGGGCAGGCACAAGCTACACCTTC. The chain has TRBV7-3 and TRBJ1-2; a possible D gene is TRBD1 (6 bases). The V gene's germline CDR1 is SGHTA and CDR2 FQGTGA. This CDR3 has 15 amino acids. Trimming took off 2 bases at V and 9 bases at J, with 19 bases between the two ends.

On this clonotype itself: Being one base from a much bigger clone, this may be a read error. The V call is TRBV28, the J call TRBJ2-1; possibly TRBD2 for D (7 bases). The CDR3 consists of 13 residues. Germline V gene data show CDR1 as MDHEN and CDR2 as SYDVKM. CDR3 nucleotides: TGTGCCAGCAAGGGCGGGGGCCCGTCCGAGCAGCTCTTC. Protein sequence: CASKGGGPSEQLF.

A remark on this clonotype: This could be a read error, since a much larger clone is one nucleotide away. The chain has TRBV7-3 and TRBJ1-1; D is unresolved. Germline lookup yields CDR1 SGHTA and CDR2 FQGTGA. This CDR3 region has 15 residues. The CDR3 here is CASSSVGGMNTGAFF. In nucleotides, the CDR3 is TGTGCCAGCAGCTCTGTGGGAGGTATGAACACTGGAGCTTTCTTT. Together with reference TRBV7-3 and TRBJ1-1, the CDR3 gives the full variable domain: GAGVSQTPSNKVTEKGKYVELRCDPISGHTALYWYRQSLGQGPEFLIYFQGTGAADDSGLPNDRFFAVRPEGSVSTLKIQRTERGDSAVYLCASSSVGGMNTGAFFGQGTRLTVV.

This chain uses TRBV6-1 with TRBJ2-2; D remains ambiguous. V lost 10 bases and J lost 3, with 18 bases in between. The germline gives CDR1 MNHNS, CDR2 SASEGT. The CDR3 is 15 amino acids. The CDR3: CATDVGRIYTGELFF. CDR3 nucleotide sequence: TGTGCCACCGACGTCGGCAGGATATACACCGGGGAGCTGTTTTTT.

V gene TRBV10-1 combines with J gene TRBJ1-2; D gene unclear. Germline V CDR1 and CDR2: WNHNN, SYGVQD (reference sequence). The germline V and J ends were trimmed by 3 bases and 6 bases, with 5 bases remaining between them. This CDR3 contains 11 residues. CDR3 protein: CASSDGHGYTF. CDR3 bases: TGCGCCAGCAGTGACGGTCATGGCTACACCTTC.

The table lists this clonotype with many counts. The V call is TRBV12-3 or TRBV12-4, the J call TRBJ2-1; D unresolved. The V gene lost 6 bases and the J gene lost 10 bases, with 10 bases spanning the gap. The length of the CDR3 is 11 residues. The CDR3 coding sequence is TGTGCCAGCAGCCTACCAGGAGAGCAGTTCTTC. It specifies CASSLPGEQFF.

This clonotype was counted a few times. The chain combines TRBV7-9 with TRBJ2-5, with TRBD2 matching 15 bases. V shed 5 bases and J 4 bases; nucleotides not matched to a gene: 8. Per germline, CDR1 SEHNR and CDR2 FQNEAQ (reference sequence). This CDR3 has 17 residues. The CDR3 DNA reads TGTGCCAGCAGCACAACCGGGACTAGCGGGAGGTTAGAGACCCAGTACTTC. It encodes CASSTTGTSGRLETQYF.